A single sample gave rise to the 27 T cell receptor beta chains below, sequenced in a study of PD-L1 blockade in urothelial cancer. The repertoire was sequenced with immunoSEQ multiplex PCR; TCRdb's copy has only in-frame clones and lacks some. Here the sample spans 95,000 to 150,000 clones, roughly 82% being singletons. Time point denoted: peripheral blood 6 weeks after treatment start. The starting material was PBMCs, obtained around atezolizumab (anti-PD-L1) treatment. These receptors were obtained from a man aged 50 or older with urothelial cancer.

The genes are TRBV30 and TRBJ1-3; D is perhaps TRBD1 (5 bases). V shed 2 bases and J shed 0 bases, with 14 bases lying between them. Germline V lookup: CDR1 GTSNPN, CDR2 SVGIG (reference sequence). The CDR3 consists of 16 residues. Here the CDR3 reads CAWSNLQGRSGNTIYF. CDR3 in DNA: TGTGCCTGGAGTAACCTCCAGGGCCGCTCTGGAAACACCATATATTTT.

The V gene is TRBV28, the J gene TRBJ1-2; the D is unclear. The V end lost 3 bases, the J end lost 0 bases, and 2 bases lay between the germline ends. The CDR3 consists of 12 residues. CDR1 MDHEN and CDR2 SYDVKM come from the germline V gene. CDR3 in amino acids: CASSFTNYGYTF. In DNA, the CDR3 is TGTGCCAGCAGTTTTACTAACTATGGCTACACCTTC.

This clone was recorded only once. CDR3 nucleotide sequence: TGTGCCTCCCAGGGCTCGGGAGGCTACGAGCAGTACTTC. Translated, it gives CASQGSGGYEQYF. This chain connects TRBV6-6 to TRBJ2-7, with TRBD2 identical over 7 bases. The CDR3 is 13 amino acids. Losses at the gene ends were 11 bases for V and 3 bases for J; bases not matched to a gene: 10. Germline values: CDR1 MNHNY, CDR2 SVGAGI (reference sequence).

The chain uses TRBV30 and TRBJ2-3; TRBD2 matches 14 bases. J lost 6 bases, V lost 3 bases, and 8 bases had no gene match. CDR3 length: 16 residues. Germline CDR1 and CDR2: GTSNPN and SVGIG (reference sequence). CDR3 DNA sequence: TGTGCCTGGAGCCCCGGACTAGCGGGAGGAAGCGATACGCAGTATTTT. Translated: CAWSPGLAGGSDTQYF.

This chain uses TRBV10-3 with TRBJ1-3; D is possibly TRBD1 (5 bases). With 8 bases removed from V and 5 bases from J, the gap between germline ends came to 13 bases. This CDR3 contains 13 residues. Germline V gives CDR1 ENHRY, CDR2 SYGVKD. CDR3 loop: CAIFSGYRNTIYF. The CDR3 DNA reads as TGTGCCATCTTTTCAGGGTACAGAAACACCATATATTTT.

The chain has TRBV7-8 and TRBJ1-2; D call uncertain. The germline V gene encodes CDR1 SGHVS and CDR2 FQNEAQ. Trimming took 2 bases from V and 2 from J, leaving 12 bases between them. The CDR3 spans 15 residues. CDR3 sequence reads: CASSLFPGLNYGYTF. DNA for the CDR3: TGTGCCAGCAGCTTATTTCCAGGCCTGAACTATGGCTACACCTTC.

The chain couples TRBV28 to TRBJ1-3; TRBD1 is a possible D gene (5 bases). The CDR3 contains 13 residues. The ends were cut back, 6 bases at V and 3 bases at J, with 9 bases in the middle. Per the germline V gene, CDR1 is MDHEN and CDR2 is SYDVKM. CDR3 nucleotide sequence: TGTGCCAGCAGGACAGATCTTGGAAACACCATATATTTT. Translated, it gives CASRTDLGNTIYF.

J is TRBJ2-6 and V is TRBV9, with no clear D. This CDR3 region has 15 residues. Between the trimmed V and J ends, which lost 4 bases and 1 base, there was a span of 9 bases. From germline, CDR1 is SGDLS and CDR2 YYNGEE. The CDR3 nucleotides are TGTGCCAGCAGCCCCGCCGGGTCTGGGGCCAACGTCCTGACTTTC. Translation gives CASSPAGSGANVLTF.

This clone was observed once. CDR3 protein: CASTNLDRATLLANTGELFF. Here the CDR3 DNA reads TGCGCCAGCACCAACCTCGACAGGGCTACCTTACTCGCGAACACCGGGGAGCTGTTTTTT. The genes are TRBV5-1 and TRBJ2-2; 7 bases are a match to TRBD1. From germline, CDR1 is SGHRS and CDR2 YFSETQ. The CDR3 is made up of 20 amino acids. The V gene end was trimmed by 6 bases and the J gene end by 0 bases; junction bases not matched to a gene: 20.

The chain combines TRBV5-4 with TRBJ2-7; possibly TRBD2 for D (6 bases). The CDR3 totals 16 residues. Per germline, CDR1 SGHNT and CDR2 YYREEE (reference sequence). With 0 bases removed from V and 7 bases from J, the gap between germline ends came to 20 bases. CDR3 sequence (DNA): TGTGCCAGCAGCTTGGGGGGCGGGACTCCCCTTTCGGAGCAGTACTTC. Protein: CASSLGGGTPLSEQYF.

This chain uses TRBV7-3 with TRBJ1-6; D not certain. This CDR3 spans 18 amino acids. Germline lookup yields CDR1 SGHTA and CDR2 FQGTGA. Trimming cost V 2 bases and J 3 bases, with 17 bases left between them. The CDR3 spells CASSLVPPTPGYNSPLHF. CDR3 nucleotide sequence: TGTGCCAGCAGCTTAGTGCCCCCCACTCCCGGCTATAATTCACCCCTCCACTTT.

The J gene is TRBJ1-4, the V gene TRBV30, with D unresolved. Germline V gene data show CDR1 as GTSNPN and CDR2 as SVGIG (reference sequence). Trimming pared 4 bases from V and 13 bases from J, leaving 19 bases between. CDR3 length equals 13 residues. In nucleotides, the CDR3 is TGTGCCTGGACCTCAGGCATCCGAAAGAGACTGTTTTTT. Translating it yields CAWTSGIRKRLFF.

The chain couples TRBV6-6 to TRBJ1-2; 7 nucleotides agree with TRBD1. V lost 6 bases and J lost 4; bases outside the gene matches: 5. From germline, CDR1 is MNHNY and CDR2 SVGAGI (reference sequence). The CDR3 runs to 13 residues. CDR3 sequence: CASRDRLIYGYTF. CDR3 DNA: TGTGCCAGCAGGGACAGGCTGATCTATGGCTACACCTTC.

The CDR3 protein is CASSHTVNTEAFF. CDR3 nucleotides: TGTGCCAGCAGCCACACAGTGAACACTGAAGCTTTCTTT. The chain recombines TRBV6-5 with TRBJ1-1, with D unresolved. Trimming took off 6 bases at V and 0 bases at J, with 8 bases between the two ends. The CDR3 has 13 residues. The germline CDR1 and CDR2 sequences are MNHEY and SVGAGI.

The V gene is TRBV9, the J gene TRBJ2-4, with 9 positions matching TRBD2. The CDR3 spans 15 residues. CDR1 SGDLS and CDR2 YYNGEE come from the germline V gene. V shed 1 base and J 3 bases; nucleotides not matched to a gene: 2. The CDR3 spells CASSVSAGGKNIQYF. The CDR3 DNA reads as TGTGCCAGCAGCGTATCAGCGGGGGGCAAAAACATTCAGTACTTC.

This rearrangement joins TRBV7-2 to TRBJ2-2, with TRBD1 identical over 8 bases. This CDR3 has 16 residues. Germline V gene lookup returns CDR1 SGHTA and CDR2 FQGNSA. After removal of 4 bases from V and 5 bases from J, the junction contained 9 bases not matched to a gene. CDR3 protein: CASSSTGQARTGELFF. The CDR3 nucleotides read TGTGCCAGCAGCTCAACGGGACAGGCCCGTACCGGGGAGCTGTTTTTT.

The chain couples TRBV18 to TRBJ2-4; a possible D gene is TRBD2 (6 bases). Between the trimmed V and J ends, which lost 2 bases and 11 bases, there was a span of 13 bases. Germline-derived CDR1 and CDR2 are KGHSH and LQKENI. There are 13 residues in the CDR3. The CDR3, as DNA: TGTGCCAGCTCACCATCCGGAGGGGCTTTTCAGTACTTC. Its protein is CASSPSGGAFQYF. Together with reference TRBV18 and TRBJ2-4, the CDR3 gives the full variable domain: NAGVMQNPRHLVRRRGQEARLRCSPMKGHSHVYWYRQLPEEGLKFMVYLQKENIIDESGMPKERFSAEFPKEGPSILRIQQVVRGDSAAYFCASSPSGGAFQYFGAGTRLSVL.

The chain joins TRBV30 to TRBJ1-2; tentatively, D is TRBD1 (6 bases). Germline V gene lookup returns CDR1 GTSNPN and CDR2 SVGIG (reference sequence). V was shortened by 3 bases and J by 4 bases, with 12 bases between the two germline ends. The CDR3 sequence is 13 residues long. The CDR3 DNA reads TGTGCCTGGAGCAGGGGAGAAGGCTATGGCTACACCTTC. Amino acids: CAWSRGEGYGYTF.

The V call is TRBV6-1, the J call TRBJ2-5; maybe TRBD2 (5 bases). Trimming removed 0 bases at V and 4 bases at J, with 9 bases between. From germline, CDR1 is MNHNS and CDR2 SASEGT. The CDR3 length is 14 residues. CDR3 coding DNA: TGTGCCAGCAGTGAAGCGCCGGGGAGAGAGACCCAGTACTTC. It yields the protein CASSEAPGRETQYF.

J is TRBJ2-7 and V is TRBV9, with D maybe TRBD2 (6 bases). The length of the CDR3 is 15 residues. The germline V and J ends were trimmed by 3 bases and 5 bases, with 18 bases remaining between them. CDR1 is SGDLS and CDR2 is YYNGEE in the germline V gene. For the CDR3, the DNA is TGTGCCAGCAGCGCGGGGACTTTTCCCTCTCACGAGCAGTACTTC. Protein: CASSAGTFPSHEQYF. Full variable domain (missing parts from reference TRBV9 and TRBJ2-7): DSGVTQTPKHLITATGQRVTLRCSPRSGDLSVYWYQQSLDQGLQFLIQYYNGEERAKGNILERFSAQQFPDLHSELNLSSLELGDSALYFCASSAGTFPSHEQYFGPGTRLTVT.

V gene TRBV28 combines with J gene TRBJ2-1; 11 bases line up with TRBD2. Trimming took 0 bases from V and 7 from J; bases not matched to a gene: 5. Germline V gene data show CDR1 as MDHEN and CDR2 as SYDVKM. The CDR3 consists of 16 residues. The CDR3 sequence is CASSLWGTSGGNEQFF. For the CDR3, the DNA is TGTGCCAGCAGTTTATGGGGGACTAGCGGAGGAAATGAGCAGTTCTTC.

The chain links TRBV28 to TRBJ1-3, with 7 positions matching TRBD1. V shed 10 bases and J 4 bases; nucleotides not matched to a gene: 4. The CDR3 totals 12 residues. The germline gives CDR1 MDHEN, CDR2 SYDVKM. The chain's CDR3 is CAIRQGGNTIYF. CDR3 nucleotide sequence: TGTGCCATCCGACAGGGAGGAAACACCATATATTTT.

This chain uses TRBV7-9 with TRBJ2-1; D perhaps matches TRBD2 (5 bases). Trimming removed 1 base at V and 7 bases at J, with 14 bases between. Per the germline V gene, CDR1 is SEHNR and CDR2 is FQNEAQ (reference sequence). The CDR3 is 15 amino acids. The CDR3 sequence is CASSLVSVLGNEQFF. For the CDR3, the DNA is TGTGCCAGCAGCTTAGTATCGGTACTAGGAAATGAGCAGTTCTTC. Supplemented by reference TRBV7-9 and TRBJ2-1, the full variable domain reads DTGVSQNPRHKITKRGQNVTFRCDPISEHNRLYWYRQTLGQGPEFLTYFQNEAQLEKSRLLSDRFSAERPKGSFSTLEIQRTEQGDSAMYLCASSLVSVLGNEQFFGPGTRLTVL.

This rearrangement joins TRBV27 to TRBJ2-5; 13 bases agree with TRBD2. Trimming cost V 4 bases and J 5 bases; bases outside gene matches: 4. The CDR3 has 15 residues. From germline, CDR1 is MNHEY and CDR2 SMNVEV (reference sequence). The CDR3 here is CASSSSLAGGETQYF. Written as DNA, the CDR3 is TGTGCCAGCAGTTCCTCACTAGCGGGGGGGGAGACCCAGTACTTC.

The rearrangement uses TRBV28 and TRBJ1-2, with TRBD1 as a possible D gene (5 bases). CDR3 size: 14 residues. V was trimmed by 3 bases and J by 8 bases, leaving 16 bases between them. Germline V gives CDR1 MDHEN, CDR2 SYDVKM. CDR3 protein: CASSLGRVLQGYTF. In nucleotides, the CDR3 is TGTGCCAGCAGTTTGGGCAGGGTATTACAGGGCTACACCTTC.

The CDR3: CASRGGYGGEDGYTF. The CDR3, as DNA: TGTGCCAGCAGGGGAGGTTATGGGGGAGAGGATGGCTACACCTTC. V usage is TRBV28 and J usage is TRBJ1-2, with D perhaps TRBD1 (5 bases). The CDR3 has 15 amino acids. Per the germline V gene, CDR1 is MDHEN and CDR2 is SYDVKM. Trimming took off 6 bases at V and 6 bases at J, with 20 bases between the two ends.

The chain has TRBV28 and TRBJ2-3; 8 nucleotides agree with TRBD2. The ends lost 5 bases at V and 4 bases at J; junction bases unmatched: 8. This CDR3 has 15 amino acids. Germline assignment: CDR1 MDHEN and CDR2 SYDVKM. The CDR3 reads CASSEPGTSADTQYF. CDR3 DNA: TGTGCCAGCAGTGAGCCCGGGACTAGTGCAGATACGCAGTATTTT.